Listed here are 6 T cell receptor beta chains from one sample, sequenced in a study of Ad26.COV2.S vaccination and SARS-CoV-2 variants. Generated by immunoSEQ multiplex PCR, the TCRdb table keeps only in-frame clones and is missing some. Seen here are a few hundred thousand clones, approximately 92% observed once, and the top ten hold 10% to 15%. Treatment indicated: about 20 received Ad26.COV2.S at low or high dose, single or two shots; several received placebo; per-sample allocation not given. Sampling occurred on day 63 after the first vaccine or placebo injection. Sample: peripheral blood, taken in a trial of Ad26.COV2.S vaccine versus placebo. Receptors were obtained from a person between 18 and 60 years old who received the Ad26.COV2.S COVID-19 vaccine or a placebo.

The chain joins TRBV4-1 to TRBJ2-2; D ambiguous. The germline V and J ends were trimmed by 1 base and 0 bases, with 12 bases remaining between them. Germline CDR1 reads MGHRA; CDR2 reads YSYEKL. The CDR3 runs to 17 residues. CDR3 loop: CASSQGYARSNTGELFF. The DNA of the CDR3 is TGCGCCAGCAGCCAAGGGTACGCGCGGTCGAACACCGGGGAGCTGTTTTTT.

The rearrangement joins TRBV28 to TRBJ2-7; the match to TRBD2 covers 9 bases. Germline V gene data show CDR1 as MDHEN and CDR2 as SYDVKM. This CDR3 is 16 amino acids long. V shed 3 bases, J shed 0 bases, and the junction held 6 bases outside the gene matches. The CDR3 region has the DNA TGTGCCAGCAGTTTCCCCCTAGCGGGATACTCCTACGAGCAGTACTTC. Its protein is CASSFPLAGYSYEQYF.

This chain uses TRBV2 with TRBJ2-1; TRBD1 matches at 9 bases. Per the germline V gene, CDR1 is SNHLY and CDR2 is FYNNEI. The V gene end was trimmed by 6 bases and the J gene end by 13 bases; junction bases not matched to a gene: 4. The CDR3 is 11 amino acids. This chain's CDR3 is CASSEQGAQFF. CDR3 in DNA: TGTGCCAGCAGCGAACAGGGGGCTCAGTTCTTC. The entire variable domain, with the rest obtained from reference TRBV2 and TRBJ2-1, is as follows: EPEVTQTPSHQVTQMGQEVILRCVPISNHLYFYWYRQILGQKVEFLVSFYNNEISEKSEIFDDQFSVERPDGSNFTLKIRSTKLEDSAMYFCASSEQGAQFFGPGTRLTVL.

The chain recombines TRBV7-8 with TRBJ1-2, with D possibly TRBD1 on 5 matching bases. The germline V gene has CDR1 SGHVS and CDR2 FQNEAQ. Trimming shortened V by 3 bases and J by 3 bases, and 11 bases separated the two germline ends. The CDR3 totals 14 residues. CDR3 DNA: TGTGCCAGCAGCTTTAGGGACTCTCACTATGGCTACACCTTC. Amino acid sequence: CASSFRDSHYGYTF.

The chain joins TRBV29-1 to TRBJ2-5, with D perhaps TRBD2 (6 bases). Germline V gene sequence: CDR1 SQVTM, CDR2 ANQGSEA. V lost 7 bases, J lost 1 base, and 13 bases lay in between. The CDR3 is made up of 13 amino acids. CDR3 protein: CSAYGLSQETQYF. The CDR3 bases are TGCAGCGCATATGGACTATCCCAAGAGACCCAGTACTTC.

This rearrangement joins TRBV9 to TRBJ1-2; 8 nucleotides line up with TRBD1. Unmatched junction bases numbered 2, after V lost 4 bases and J lost 3 bases. Germline V gives CDR1 SGDLS, CDR2 YYNGEE. The CDR3 consists of 13 residues. The CDR3 is CASSTTGDYGYTF. CDR3 DNA sequence: TGTGCCAGCAGCACGACAGGGGACTATGGCTACACCTTC.